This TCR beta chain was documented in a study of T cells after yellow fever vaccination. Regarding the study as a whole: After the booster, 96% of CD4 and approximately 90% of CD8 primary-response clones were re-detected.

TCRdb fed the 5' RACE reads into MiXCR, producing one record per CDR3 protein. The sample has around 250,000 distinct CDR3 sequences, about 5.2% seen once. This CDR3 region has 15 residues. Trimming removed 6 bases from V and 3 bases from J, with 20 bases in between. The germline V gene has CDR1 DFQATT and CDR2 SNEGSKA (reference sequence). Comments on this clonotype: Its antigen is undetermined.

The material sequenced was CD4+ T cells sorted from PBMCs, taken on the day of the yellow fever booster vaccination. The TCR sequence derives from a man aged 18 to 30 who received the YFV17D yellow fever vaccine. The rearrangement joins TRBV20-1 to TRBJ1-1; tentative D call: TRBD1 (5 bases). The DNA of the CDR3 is TGCAGTGCCCCGGACCCGAAGGGGAGCGACACTGAAGCTTTCTTT. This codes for CSAPDPKGSDTEAFF.